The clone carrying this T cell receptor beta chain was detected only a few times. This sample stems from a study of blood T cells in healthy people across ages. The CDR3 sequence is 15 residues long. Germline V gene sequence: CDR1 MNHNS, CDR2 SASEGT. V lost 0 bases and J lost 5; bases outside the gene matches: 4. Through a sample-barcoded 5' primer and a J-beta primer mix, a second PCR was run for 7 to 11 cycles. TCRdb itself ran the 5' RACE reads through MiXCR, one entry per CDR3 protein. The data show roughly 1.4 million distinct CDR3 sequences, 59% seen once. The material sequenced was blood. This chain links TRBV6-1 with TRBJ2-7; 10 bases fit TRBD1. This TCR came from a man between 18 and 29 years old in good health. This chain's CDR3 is CASSEAAGTGDEQYF. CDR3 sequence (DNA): TGTGCCAGCAGTGAAGCCGCCGGGACAGGGGACGAGCAGTACTTC.